This T cell receptor beta chain was identified in a study of shared clonotypes between healthy human individuals. Study-wide results and limits: Clonotypes shared by all four sorted-subset donors had higher generation probabilities than non-shared clonotypes. Naive subsets generally had larger estimated richness than memory subsets.

In the case of this clone: Its antigen is currently unknown.

In germline, CDR1 is MDHEN, CDR2 SYDVKM. CDR3 length equals 16 residues. Losses at the gene ends were 3 bases for V and 1 base for J; bases not matched to a gene: 6. The test was conducted at deep level. TCRdb keeps only in-frame clones here, not all; method: immunoSEQ multiplex PCR. The sample contains some 1.5 million clones, approximately 98% of which appear only once. This rearrangement joins TRBV28 to TRBJ2-1; 7 positions agree with TRBD1. This TCR derives from a man aged 25-40 years in good health. Sequenced material: naive CD4+ T cells sorted from blood. Subset defined: CD45RA+ positively selected. This CDR3 is CASSLADRASYNEQFF. The CDR3 region has the DNA TGTGCCAGCAGTTTGGCCGACAGGGCATCCTACAATGAGCAGTTCTTC.